A selection of T cell receptor beta chains follows, all from one sample in a study of cytomegalovirus exposure and HLA in healthy donors. Assay used: immunoSEQ multiplex PCR; TCRdb lists only in-frame clones, some missing. The profile shows roughly 160,000 clones, nearly 80% of them singletons. Sequencing was done on a sample of PBMCs. The receptors here all came from a man aged 50 or older in good health and CMV-seropositive. Both conserved end residues are part of each CDR3. D genes are given only for firm matches. Only some rows state a clone size, as once, few, many or a class for expanded clones.

CDR3aa	CDR3nt	abundance	v_gene	j_gene	d_gene	len
CASSNQLAKNIQYF	TGTGCCAGCAGCAACCAACTAGCCAAAAACATTCAGTACTTC	NA	TRBV13	TRBJ2-4	NA	14
CASSVGPGGADTQYF	TGTGCCAGCAGCGTAGGGCCGGGGGGGGCAGATACGCAGTATTTT	NA	TRBV9	TRBJ2-3	TRBD2	15
CASRLEGTPRETQYF	TGTGCCAGCAGGCTCGAGGGGACACCGAGAGAGACCCAGTACTTC	NA	TRBV6-5	TRBJ2-5	NA	15
CASSFTGGVSGNTIYF	TGTGCCAGCAGTTTTACAGGGGGCGTCTCTGGAAACACCATATATTTT	NA	TRBV6-5	TRBJ1-3	TRBD1	16
CASSPLGSTGRLYNEQFF	TGTGCCAGCTCACCACTGGGGAGCACCGGGAGACTCTACAATGAGCAGTTCTTC	NA	TRBV18	TRBJ2-1	NA	18
CASSRQGGEKLFF	TGTGCCAGCAGTCGACAGGGAGGTGAAAAACTGTTTTTT	NA	TRBV6-5	TRBJ1-4	TRBD1	13
CASSTGEDTIYF	TGTGCCAGCAGTACAGGGGAAGACACCATATATTTT	few	TRBV28	TRBJ1-3	TRBD1	12
CASSLFNRVRGNSPLHF	TGTGCCAGCAGCTTGTTTAACCGGGTACGGGGTAATTCACCCCTCCACTTT	NA	TRBV5-8	TRBJ1-6	NA	17
CASSGGLELFF	TGTGCCAGCAGCGGGGGATTGGAGCTGTTTTTT	NA	TRBV6-1	TRBJ2-2	NA	11
CASSDPRQGGNSPLHF	TGTGCCAGCAGTGACCCGAGACAGGGCGGGAATTCACCCCTCCACTTT	NA	TRBV9	TRBJ1-6	TRBD1	16
CASSFTGSSYNEQFF	TGCGCCAGCAGCTTTACAGGGAGCTCCTACAATGAGCAGTTCTTC	NA	TRBV5-1	TRBJ2-1	NA	15
CASSQDLGRLAGGLPSYNEQFF	TGCGCCAGCAGCCAAGATTTAGGGAGACTAGCGGGGGGTCTACCCTCCTACAATGAGCAGTTCTTC	once	TRBV4-1	TRBJ2-1	TRBD2	22
CASSLAVSEGGYTF	TGCGCCAGCAGCTTGGCCGTCTCGGAGGGGGGCTACACCTTC	NA	TRBV5-1	TRBJ1-2	NA	14
CASSLVTSGVGETQYF	TGCGCCAGCAGCTTGGTGACTAGCGGGGTTGGGGAGACCCAGTACTTC	NA	TRBV5-1	TRBJ2-5	TRBD2	16
CASSLGRGEKLFF	TGTGCCAGCAGCTTGGGGAGGGGCGAAAAACTGTTTTTT	NA	TRBV5-4	TRBJ1-4	NA	13
CASSFQLGGQPQHF	TGTGCCAGCAGCTTCCAACTAGGGGGTCAGCCCCAGCATTTT	NA	TRBV5-8	TRBJ1-5	NA	14
CATSSPGKGATTEAFF	TGTGCCACCAGCAGCCCGGGGAAGGGGGCCACGACTGAAGCTTTCTTT	once	TRBV15	TRBJ1-1	TRBD1	16
CASSLNGNYGYTF	TGTGCCAGCAGCTTAAACGGGAACTATGGCTACACCTTC	NA	TRBV11-2	TRBJ1-2	NA	13
CASSFMRQKLFF	TGTGCCAGCAGTTTTATGAGGCAAAAACTGTTTTTT	NA	TRBV28	TRBJ1-4	NA	12
CASSLGRGEAFF	TGTGCCAGCAGCCTGGGTAGAGGGGAAGCTTTCTTT	NA	TRBV5-6	TRBJ1-1	NA	12